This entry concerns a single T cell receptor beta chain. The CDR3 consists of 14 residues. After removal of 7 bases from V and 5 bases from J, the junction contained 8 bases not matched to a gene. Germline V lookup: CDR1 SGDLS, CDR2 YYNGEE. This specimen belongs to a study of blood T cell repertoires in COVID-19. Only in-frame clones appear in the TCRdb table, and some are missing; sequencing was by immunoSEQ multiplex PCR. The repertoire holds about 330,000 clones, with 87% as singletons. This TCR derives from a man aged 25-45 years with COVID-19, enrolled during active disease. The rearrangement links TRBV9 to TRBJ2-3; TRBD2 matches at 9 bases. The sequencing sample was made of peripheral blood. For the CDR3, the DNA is TGTGCCAGCCGTAGCGGGAGCGGGGTAGATACGCAGTATTTT. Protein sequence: CASRSGSGVDTQYF.